This T cell receptor (beta chain) was identified in a study of shared clonotypes between healthy human individuals. Notes on the study in general: Naive CD4 clonotype sharing across a handful of donors was around 5%. Sequencing depth was expected to influence donor clonotype sharing.

Division of CD4+ cells produced a CD45RA+ naive subset and a CD45RA-negative memory subset. Libraries were prepared by immunoSEQ multiplex PCR; TCRdb keeps only in-frame clonotypes and omits some of them. The sample comprises 1.4 million or so clones, approximately 98.5% of which are singletons, and about 0.34% rests with the top ten. With respect to this clone: As yet, its antigen is unknown.

The V and J ends lost 3 bases and 1 base respectively, with 14 bases between them. This CDR3 comprises 17 residues. From germline, CDR1 is SGHRS and CDR2 YFSETQ. The chain carries TRBV5-1 and TRBJ2-6; TRBD2 is a possible D gene (5 bases). The sequence was collected from a man aged 25-45 years in good health. The specimen sequenced was naive CD4+ T cells sorted from blood. Subset meaning: CD45RA+ positively selected. The CDR3 DNA reads TGCGCCAGCAGCTCCCCCGACACTAGGTCTGGGGCCAACGTCCTGACTTTC. Translation gives CASSSPDTRSGANVLTF. The entire variable domain, with the rest obtained from reference TRBV5-1 and TRBJ2-6, is as follows: KAGVTQTPRYLIKTRGQQVTLSCSPISGHRSVSWYQQTPGQGLQFLFEYFSETQRNKGNFPGRFSGRQFSNSRSEMNVSTLELGDSALYLCASSSPDTRSGANVLTFGAGSRLTVL.